Listed here are 12 T cell receptor beta chains from one sample, sequenced in a study of cytomegalovirus exposure and HLA in healthy donors. The PCR had 60 Vbeta and 13 Jbeta primers. Clones were read by immunoSEQ multiplex PCR, and TCRdb kept only the in-frame ones, dropping some. The sample yields roughly 100,000 clones, less than 85% seen once. Sample: PBMCs. All receptors come from a woman in her sixties or seventies in good health and CMV-seropositive.

This clone was recorded a few times. The CDR3 coding sequence is TGTGCCAGCAGCTTAGGGACTAGCTCGCGCGAGCAGTACTTC. It codes for CASSLGTSSREQYF. The genes are TRBV7-8 and TRBJ2-7, with 8 bases matching TRBD2. CDR1 is SGHVS and CDR2 is FQNEAQ in the germline V gene. The CDR3 consists of 14 residues. V was pared by 1 base and J by 6 bases, with 5 bases of the junction left unmatched.

The V gene is TRBV6-1, the J gene TRBJ2-7; 8 positions match TRBD1. V lost 10 bases, J lost 6 bases, and 11 bases stayed unmatched. The V gene's germline CDR1 is MNHNS and CDR2 SASEGT. The CDR3 spans 13 residues. The CDR3 DNA reads TGTGCCACCGCACTTCACAGGGGGGTCGAGCAGTACTTC. This encodes CATALHRGVEQYF.

Details on this clone: This likely came from a read error, as a far larger clone is one base away. The V gene is TRBV15, the J gene TRBJ1-5, with a weak D call TRBD1 (6 bases). Germline values: CDR1 LNHNV, CDR2 YYDKDF (reference sequence). The CDR3 length is 16 residues. V lost 4 bases, J lost 2 bases, and 15 bases lay in between. The CDR3 DNA follows: TGTGCCACCAGCATTATACAGGGCGGAGGCAATCAGCCCCAGCATTTT. Protein: CATSIIQGGGNQPQHF. The full variable domain, in which reference TRBV15 and TRBJ1-5 provide the parts outside the CDR3, is DAMVIQNPRYQVTQFGKPVTLSCSQTLNHNVMYWYQQKSSQAPKLLFHYYDKDFNNEADTPDNFQSRRPNTSFCFLDIRSPGLGDTAMYLCATSIIQGGGNQPQHFGDGTRLSIL.

This clone was counted between two and nine times. The rearrangement uses TRBV5-4 and TRBJ1-2; D not certain. CDR1 SGHNT and CDR2 YYREEE come from the germline V gene (reference sequence). Between the trimmed V and J ends, which lost 4 bases and 4 bases, there was a span of 17 bases. The CDR3 extends over 15 amino acids. The CDR3 nucleotides are TGTGCCAGCAGCGTCGACTTTCCTTCTGTCTATGGCTACACCTTC. It yields the protein CASSVDFPSVYGYTF.

This chain uses TRBV28 with TRBJ2-3; D gene unclear. The V end was cut by 5 bases, the J end by 2 bases, with 11 bases between. CDR3 length: 14 residues. Germline V gene data show CDR1 as MDHEN and CDR2 as SYDVKM. CDR3 in DNA: TGTGCCAGCAGTCCGTTACTGTCCACAGATACGCAGTATTTT. Residues: CASSPLLSTDTQYF.

The rearrangement links TRBV10-3 to TRBJ1-1, with D perhaps matching TRBD1 (6 bases). Germline CDR1 is ENHRY and CDR2 is SYGVKD. The V and J ends lost 5 bases and 8 bases respectively, with 12 bases between them. This CDR3 has 12 amino acids. CDR3 in amino acids: CAISIQGREAFF. The DNA of the CDR3 is TGTGCCATCAGTATACAGGGAAGAGAAGCTTTCTTT.

This chain uses TRBV29-1 with TRBJ2-5; D gene unclear. Trimming removed 4 bases from V and 5 bases from J, with 11 bases in between. This CDR3 comprises 12 residues. Per germline, CDR1 SQVTM and CDR2 ANQGSEA. The DNA of the CDR3 is TGCAGCGTTGGTCCGGGTTCCGAGACCCAGTACTTC. Translated: CSVGPGSETQYF.

This chain joins TRBV9 and TRBJ1-2; 10 nucleotides match TRBD1. The ends lost 0 bases at V and 7 bases at J; junction bases unmatched: 3. Germline V gene lookup returns CDR1 SGDLS and CDR2 YYNGEE. There are 14 residues in the CDR3. CDR3 bases: TGTGCCAGCAGCGTAGCTCGGACAGGGGGTGGCTACACCTTC. The encoded protein is CASSVARTGGGYTF. The full variable domain, rest sourced from reference TRBV9 and TRBJ1-2, is DSGVTQTPKHLITATGQRVTLRCSPRSGDLSVYWYQQSLDQGLQFLIQYYNGEERAKGNILERFSAQQFPDLHSELNLSSLELGDSALYFCASSVARTGGGYTFGSGTRLTVV.

The chain carries TRBV6-1 and TRBJ2-5; possible D gene TRBD1, 6 bases. CDR1 is MNHNS, CDR2 SASEGT, per germline. Trimming took off 3 bases at V and 4 bases at J, with 15 bases between the two ends. CDR3 size: 15 residues. Here the CDR3 DNA reads TGTGCCAGCAGTGATATGCAGGGGATTGGAGAGACCCAGTACTTC. Translation: CASSDMQGIGETQYF.

This chain links TRBV30 with TRBJ1-6; a possible D gene is TRBD1 (6 bases). The CDR3 totals 13 residues. Germline V gene lookup returns CDR1 GTSNPN and CDR2 SVGIG (reference sequence). The germline V and J ends were trimmed by 4 bases and 10 bases, with 14 bases remaining between them. The CDR3 sequence is CAWNQGKGSPLHF. The CDR3 region has the DNA TGTGCCTGGAATCAGGGGAAAGGGTCACCCCTCCACTTT.

The chain is built from TRBV7-9 and TRBJ2-1; 13 bases match TRBD2. Germline CDR1 reads SEHNR; CDR2 reads FQNEAQ (reference sequence). Unmatched junction bases numbered 10, after V lost 8 bases and J lost 0 bases. The CDR3 consists of 18 residues. The CDR3 nucleotides are TGTGCCAGCCGCGGGACTAGCGGGATTCTAAGCTCCTACAATGAGCAGTTCTTC. Translated: CASRGTSGILSSYNEQFF.

The chain combines TRBV7-2 with TRBJ1-2, with D possibly being TRBD1 (5 bases). V was pared by 3 bases and J by 4 bases, with 9 bases between. Germline values: CDR1 SGHTA, CDR2 FQGNSA. The CDR3 runs 13 residues. DNA for the CDR3: TGTGCCAGCAGCTTCACACAGGCCTATGGCTACACCTTC. This gives the protein CASSFTQAYGYTF.